This record covers a single TCR beta chain. Its antigen is not identified. This specimen belongs to a study of cytomegalovirus exposure and HLA in healthy donors. Study-level findings and limits: A later analysis showed HLA-associated TCR beta chains outstripping equally common others in clonal expansion. In a later analysis, at a false discovery rate of 0.05, under 20,000 TCR beta sequences were associated with HLA alleles. As a later analysis showed, a missense DCLRE1C variant was linked to trimming of TCR beta V- and J-genes. According to reports, the classifier identified cytomegalovirus status with high specificity and sensitivity.

PCR used 60 Vbeta primers and 13 Jbeta primers. Assay: immunoSEQ multiplex PCR; the TCRdb copy retains only in-frame clones and omits some. The sample has approximately 140,000 clones, around 80% seen once. Sequenced sample: PBMCs. This TCR came from a man in his forties in good health and CMV-seropositive.

The CDR3 DNA is TGTGCCAGTAGTATGGCCCCCTCCTACGAGCAGTACTTC. It encodes CASSMAPSYEQYF. The chain is built from TRBV19 and TRBJ2-7; D gene ambiguous. CDR1 and CDR2 from the germline V gene are LNHDA and SQIVND (reference sequence). This CDR3 is built from 13 residues. The germline V and J ends were trimmed by 3 bases and 0 bases, with 6 bases remaining between them.